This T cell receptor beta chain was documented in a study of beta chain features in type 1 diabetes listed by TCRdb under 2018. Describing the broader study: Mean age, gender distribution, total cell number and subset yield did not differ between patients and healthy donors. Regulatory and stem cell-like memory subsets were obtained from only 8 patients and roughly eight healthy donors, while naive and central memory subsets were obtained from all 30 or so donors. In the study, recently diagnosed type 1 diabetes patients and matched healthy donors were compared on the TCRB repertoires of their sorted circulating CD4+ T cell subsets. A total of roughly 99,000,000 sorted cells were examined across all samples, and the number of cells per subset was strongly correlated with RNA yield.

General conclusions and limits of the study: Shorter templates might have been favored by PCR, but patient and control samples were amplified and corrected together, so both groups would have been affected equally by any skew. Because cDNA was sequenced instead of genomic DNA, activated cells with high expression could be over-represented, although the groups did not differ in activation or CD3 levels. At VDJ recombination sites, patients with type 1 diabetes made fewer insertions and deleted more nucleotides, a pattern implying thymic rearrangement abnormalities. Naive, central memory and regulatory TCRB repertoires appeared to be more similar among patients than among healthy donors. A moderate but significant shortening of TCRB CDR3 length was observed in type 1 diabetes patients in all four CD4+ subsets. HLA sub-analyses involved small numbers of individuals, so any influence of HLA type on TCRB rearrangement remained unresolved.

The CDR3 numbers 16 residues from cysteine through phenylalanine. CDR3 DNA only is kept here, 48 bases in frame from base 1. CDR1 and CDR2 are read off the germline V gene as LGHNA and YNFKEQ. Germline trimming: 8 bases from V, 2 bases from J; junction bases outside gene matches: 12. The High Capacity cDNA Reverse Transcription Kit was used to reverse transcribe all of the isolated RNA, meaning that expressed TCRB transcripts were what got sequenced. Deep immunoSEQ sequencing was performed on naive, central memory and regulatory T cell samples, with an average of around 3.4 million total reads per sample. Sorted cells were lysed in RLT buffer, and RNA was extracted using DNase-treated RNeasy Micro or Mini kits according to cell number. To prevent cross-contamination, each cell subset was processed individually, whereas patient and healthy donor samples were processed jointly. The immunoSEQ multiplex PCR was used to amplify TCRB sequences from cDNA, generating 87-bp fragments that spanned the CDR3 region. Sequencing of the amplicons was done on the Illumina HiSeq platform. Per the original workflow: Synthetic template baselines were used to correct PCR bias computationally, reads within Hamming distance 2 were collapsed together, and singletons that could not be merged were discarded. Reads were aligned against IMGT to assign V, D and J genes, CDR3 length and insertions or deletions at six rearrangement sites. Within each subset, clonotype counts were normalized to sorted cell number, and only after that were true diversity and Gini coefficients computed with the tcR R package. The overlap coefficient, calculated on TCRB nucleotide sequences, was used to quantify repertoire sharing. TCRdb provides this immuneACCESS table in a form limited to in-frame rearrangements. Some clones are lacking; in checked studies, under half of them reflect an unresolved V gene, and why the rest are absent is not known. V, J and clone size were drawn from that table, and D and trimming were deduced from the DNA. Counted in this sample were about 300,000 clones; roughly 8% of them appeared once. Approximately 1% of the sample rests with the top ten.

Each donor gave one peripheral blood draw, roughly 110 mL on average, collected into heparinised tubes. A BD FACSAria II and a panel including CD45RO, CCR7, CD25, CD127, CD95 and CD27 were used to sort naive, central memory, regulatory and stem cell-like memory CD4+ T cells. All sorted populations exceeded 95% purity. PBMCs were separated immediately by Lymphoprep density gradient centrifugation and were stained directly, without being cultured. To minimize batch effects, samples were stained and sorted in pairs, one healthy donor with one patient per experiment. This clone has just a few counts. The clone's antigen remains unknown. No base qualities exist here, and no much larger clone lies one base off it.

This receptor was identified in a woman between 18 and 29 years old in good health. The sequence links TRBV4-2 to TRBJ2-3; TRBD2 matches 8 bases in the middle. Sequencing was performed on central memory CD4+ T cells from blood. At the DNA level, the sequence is TGTGCCAGCGCAAGCAGCGGGGGCCGAAACACAGATACGCAGTATTTT. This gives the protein CASASSGGRNTDTQYF.